A single sample is the source of the 9 T cell receptor beta chains below, sequenced in a study of blood T cell repertoires in COVID-19. Assay: immunoSEQ multiplex PCR; the TCRdb copy retains only in-frame clones and omits some. Of approximately 410,000 clones in the sample, 86% are singletons; the top ten hold roughly 1.4%. Sequences were obtained from peripheral blood. The receptors shown here come from a woman aged 25 to 45 with active or convalescent COVID-19.

The chain is built from TRBV13 and TRBJ1-2; D gene uncertain. V shed 3 bases and J shed 14 bases, with 13 bases lying between them. The germline V gene encodes CDR1 PRHDT and CDR2 FYEKMQ (reference sequence). This CDR3 region has 11 residues. The CDR3 loop is CASSFGGRPTF. Written as DNA, the CDR3 is TGTGCCAGCAGCTTCGGCGGGCGCCCTACCTTC. The entire variable domain, with the rest obtained from reference TRBV13 and TRBJ1-2, is as follows: AAGVIQSPRHLIKEKRETATLKCYPIPRHDTVYWYQQGPGQDPQFLISFYEKMQSDKGSIPDRFSAQQFSDYHSELNMSSLELGDSALYFCASSFGGRPTFGSGTRLTVV.

In this sample, this clone turned up once. The rearrangement joins TRBV2 to TRBJ2-7, with 8 bases aligning to TRBD2. V dropped 6 bases and J dropped 3; count of bases not matched to a gene: 4. The CDR3 sequence is 13 residues long. Looked up from germline, CDR1 is SNHLY and CDR2 is FYNNEI. CDR3 coding DNA: TGTGCCAGCAGGGGCGGGGGGAACTACGAGCAGTACTTC. This gives the protein CASRGGGNYEQYF.

This clone was detected only a few times. The rearrangement joins TRBV29-1 to TRBJ1-1, with 7 bases aligning to TRBD1. Germline V lookup: CDR1 SQVTM, CDR2 ANQGSEA. J was trimmed by 1 base and V by 6 bases; bases with no gene match: 8. There are 14 residues in the CDR3. The CDR3 bases are TGCAGCGTCCAAATGGGACAGAAGAACACTGAAGCTTTCTTT. Protein product: CSVQMGQKNTEAFF. Drawing the rest from reference TRBV29-1 and TRBJ1-1, the complete variable domain is SAVISQKPSRDICQRGTSLTIQCQVDSQVTMMFWYRQQPGQSLTLIATANQGSEATYESGFVIDKFPISRPNLTFSTLTVSNMSPEDSSIYLCSVQMGQKNTEAFFGQGTRLTVV.

The chain links TRBV6-5 to TRBJ1-5; 9 bases fit TRBD1. CDR1 and CDR2 (germline): MNHEY, SVGAGI. V gave up 7 bases and J gave up 3 bases; unmatched junction bases: 4. The CDR3 is 14 residues long. The CDR3 here is CASTTGGNNQPQHF. The CDR3 region has the DNA TGTGCCAGCACTACAGGGGGCAACAATCAGCCCCAGCATTTT.

The chain combines TRBV11-2 with TRBJ2-3; D not certain. The CDR3 runs to 17 residues. Germline loops: CDR1 SGHAT, CDR2 FQNNGV. V lost 0 bases and J 1 base, leaving 14 bases between the germline ends. The CDR3 protein is CASSLDLGAARTDTQYF. Written as DNA, the CDR3 is TGTGCCAGCAGCTTAGATCTAGGAGCAGCCCGCACAGATACGCAGTATTTT.

J is TRBJ2-1 and V is TRBV3-1 (or the pseudogene TRBV3-2); no firm D call. The CDR3 length is 17 residues. CDR1 LGHDT and CDR2 YNNKEL come from the germline V gene (reference sequence). With 0 bases removed from V and 4 bases from J, the gap between germline ends came to 16 bases. DNA of the CDR3: TGTGCCAGCAGCCAAGAAGGAGCGCCAGCAAGTTACAATGAGCAGTTCTTC. Translated: CASSQEGAPASYNEQFF.

This clone was seen a few times. The chain carries TRBV5-8 and TRBJ1-5, with D tentatively TRBD1 (5 bases). CDR3 length equals 15 residues. V lost 1 base and J lost 1, with 9 bases in between. Germline V gives CDR1 SGHTS, CDR2 YDEGEE. The DNA of the CDR3 is TGTGCCAGCAGCTTGACAGGACGGAGCAATCAGCCCCAGCATTTT. Protein sequence: CASSLTGRSNQPQHF.

The chain recombines TRBV6-2 or TRBV6-3 with TRBJ1-5, with D maybe TRBD1 (5 bases). This CDR3 has 14 amino acids. The germline V gene encodes CDR1 MNHEY and CDR2 SVGEGT. V shed 2 bases and J shed 7 bases, with 12 bases lying between them. The CDR3 sequence is CASSYGGVGQPQHF. In DNA, the CDR3 is TGTGCCAGCAGTTACGGGGGGGTGGGGCAGCCCCAGCATTTT.

This clone appeared once. The genes are TRBV2 and TRBJ2-1; TRBD2 aligns across 8 bases. Germline CDR1 reads SNHLY; CDR2 reads FYNNEI. The CDR3 is made up of 14 amino acids. With V trimmed by 6 bases and J by 6 bases, 7 bases remained unmatched. CDR3 residues: CASRSGGRFNEQFF. The DNA of the CDR3 is TGTGCCAGCAGAAGCGGGGGCAGATTCAATGAGCAGTTCTTC.